Following are 6 T cell receptor beta chains from one sample sequenced in a study of T cell responses to AZD1222 COVID-19 vaccine (dated by TCRdb to 2020 to 2022). What this sample's time point label stands for: about 28 days (+/-7) after the second vaccine dose. Libraries were built with the immunoSEQ multiplex PCR assay. The immuneACCESS repertoire file appears here via TCRdb, limited to in-frame rearrangements. These files lack a portion of the clones; in checked studies, under half of the deficit traces to unresolved V genes, and the cause of the others is not known. The sample table lists about 180,000 clones, about 90% of them with a count of one. Of the sample, roughly 2% falls within the top ten clones. The material was peripheral blood, obtained 28 days after the second AZD1222 dose. The receptors derive from an adult who received the AZD1222 COVID-19 vaccine.

The chain carries TRBV5-1 and TRBJ1-1; D unclear. The CDR3 totals 15 residues. Trimming pared 0 bases from V and 5 bases from J, leaving 14 bases between. Germline lookup yields CDR1 SGHRS and CDR2 YFSETQ. The CDR3 region is CASSLGLSVKTEAFF. As DNA, the CDR3 is TGCGCCAGCAGCTTGGGGCTGTCAGTAAAAACTGAAGCTTTCTTT.

The chain is built from TRBV2 and TRBJ1-1, with D tentatively TRBD1 (6 bases). The CDR3 covers 14 residues. Germline V gives CDR1 SNHLY, CDR2 FYNNEI. The ends were cut back, 3 bases at V and 1 base at J, with 9 bases in the middle. CDR3 bases: TGTGCCAGCAGTGATGGACAGCCGAACACTGAAGCTTTCTTT. Translation: CASSDGQPNTEAFF.

The chain is built from TRBV30 and TRBJ1-5; TRBD1 matches 7 bases. CDR3 size: 13 residues. The trim removed 2 bases at V and 5 bases at J, leaving 3 bases unmatched. CDR1 GTSNPN and CDR2 SVGIG come from the germline V gene (reference sequence). The CDR3 sequence: CAWSFTGDQPQHF. As DNA, the CDR3 is TGTGCCTGGAGTTTTACAGGGGATCAGCCCCAGCATTTT.

The chain joins TRBV27 to TRBJ2-7, with D possibly TRBD1 on 5 matching bases. Germline values: CDR1 MNHEY, CDR2 SMNVEV (reference sequence). V lost 6 bases and J 2 bases, leaving 11 bases between the germline ends. The CDR3 loop spans 13 amino acids. In DNA form, the CDR3 reads TGTGCCAGCAGAAAAGACAGCCCCTACGAGCAGTACTTC. It yields the protein CASRKDSPYEQYF.

CDR3 nucleotides: TGCGCCAGCAGCCAGGACTTCATCTCTGGAAACACCATATATTTT. Its translation: CASSQDFISGNTIYF. The chain couples TRBV4-3 to TRBJ1-3; no firm D call. Germline V lookup: CDR1 LGHNA, CDR2 YSLEER. V lost 3 bases to trimming and J lost 0 bases, with 9 bases between them. The CDR3 sequence is 15 residues long.

This clone has more than one count but fewer than ten. This chain links TRBV2 with TRBJ2-1; 15 bases agree with TRBD2. This CDR3 contains 16 residues. CDR1 and CDR2 from the germline V gene are SNHLY and FYNNEI. With V trimmed by 3 bases and J by 8 bases, 5 bases remained unmatched. The CDR3 DNA follows: TGTGCCAGCAGTGATTGGACTAGCGGGAGGGGCGATGAGCAGTTCTTC. Its protein product is CASSDWTSGRGDEQFF.